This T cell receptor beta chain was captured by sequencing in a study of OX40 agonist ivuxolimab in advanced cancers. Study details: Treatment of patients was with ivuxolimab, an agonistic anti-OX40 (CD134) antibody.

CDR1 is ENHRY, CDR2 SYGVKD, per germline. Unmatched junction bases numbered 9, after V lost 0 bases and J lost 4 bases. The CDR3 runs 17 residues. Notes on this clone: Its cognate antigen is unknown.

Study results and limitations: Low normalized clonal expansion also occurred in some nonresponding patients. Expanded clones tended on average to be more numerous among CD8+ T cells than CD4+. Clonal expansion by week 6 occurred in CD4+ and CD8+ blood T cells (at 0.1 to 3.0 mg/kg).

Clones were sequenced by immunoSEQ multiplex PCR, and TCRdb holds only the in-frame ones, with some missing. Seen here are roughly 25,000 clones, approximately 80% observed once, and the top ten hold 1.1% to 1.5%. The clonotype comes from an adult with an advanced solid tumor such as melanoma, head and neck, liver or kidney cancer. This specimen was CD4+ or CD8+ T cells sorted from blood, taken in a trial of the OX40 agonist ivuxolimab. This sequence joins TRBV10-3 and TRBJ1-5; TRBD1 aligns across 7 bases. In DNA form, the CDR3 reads TGTGCCATCAGTGAGTCGGGACCGGGACAGATGAATCAGCCCCAGCATTTT. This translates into CAISESGPGQMNQPQHF.